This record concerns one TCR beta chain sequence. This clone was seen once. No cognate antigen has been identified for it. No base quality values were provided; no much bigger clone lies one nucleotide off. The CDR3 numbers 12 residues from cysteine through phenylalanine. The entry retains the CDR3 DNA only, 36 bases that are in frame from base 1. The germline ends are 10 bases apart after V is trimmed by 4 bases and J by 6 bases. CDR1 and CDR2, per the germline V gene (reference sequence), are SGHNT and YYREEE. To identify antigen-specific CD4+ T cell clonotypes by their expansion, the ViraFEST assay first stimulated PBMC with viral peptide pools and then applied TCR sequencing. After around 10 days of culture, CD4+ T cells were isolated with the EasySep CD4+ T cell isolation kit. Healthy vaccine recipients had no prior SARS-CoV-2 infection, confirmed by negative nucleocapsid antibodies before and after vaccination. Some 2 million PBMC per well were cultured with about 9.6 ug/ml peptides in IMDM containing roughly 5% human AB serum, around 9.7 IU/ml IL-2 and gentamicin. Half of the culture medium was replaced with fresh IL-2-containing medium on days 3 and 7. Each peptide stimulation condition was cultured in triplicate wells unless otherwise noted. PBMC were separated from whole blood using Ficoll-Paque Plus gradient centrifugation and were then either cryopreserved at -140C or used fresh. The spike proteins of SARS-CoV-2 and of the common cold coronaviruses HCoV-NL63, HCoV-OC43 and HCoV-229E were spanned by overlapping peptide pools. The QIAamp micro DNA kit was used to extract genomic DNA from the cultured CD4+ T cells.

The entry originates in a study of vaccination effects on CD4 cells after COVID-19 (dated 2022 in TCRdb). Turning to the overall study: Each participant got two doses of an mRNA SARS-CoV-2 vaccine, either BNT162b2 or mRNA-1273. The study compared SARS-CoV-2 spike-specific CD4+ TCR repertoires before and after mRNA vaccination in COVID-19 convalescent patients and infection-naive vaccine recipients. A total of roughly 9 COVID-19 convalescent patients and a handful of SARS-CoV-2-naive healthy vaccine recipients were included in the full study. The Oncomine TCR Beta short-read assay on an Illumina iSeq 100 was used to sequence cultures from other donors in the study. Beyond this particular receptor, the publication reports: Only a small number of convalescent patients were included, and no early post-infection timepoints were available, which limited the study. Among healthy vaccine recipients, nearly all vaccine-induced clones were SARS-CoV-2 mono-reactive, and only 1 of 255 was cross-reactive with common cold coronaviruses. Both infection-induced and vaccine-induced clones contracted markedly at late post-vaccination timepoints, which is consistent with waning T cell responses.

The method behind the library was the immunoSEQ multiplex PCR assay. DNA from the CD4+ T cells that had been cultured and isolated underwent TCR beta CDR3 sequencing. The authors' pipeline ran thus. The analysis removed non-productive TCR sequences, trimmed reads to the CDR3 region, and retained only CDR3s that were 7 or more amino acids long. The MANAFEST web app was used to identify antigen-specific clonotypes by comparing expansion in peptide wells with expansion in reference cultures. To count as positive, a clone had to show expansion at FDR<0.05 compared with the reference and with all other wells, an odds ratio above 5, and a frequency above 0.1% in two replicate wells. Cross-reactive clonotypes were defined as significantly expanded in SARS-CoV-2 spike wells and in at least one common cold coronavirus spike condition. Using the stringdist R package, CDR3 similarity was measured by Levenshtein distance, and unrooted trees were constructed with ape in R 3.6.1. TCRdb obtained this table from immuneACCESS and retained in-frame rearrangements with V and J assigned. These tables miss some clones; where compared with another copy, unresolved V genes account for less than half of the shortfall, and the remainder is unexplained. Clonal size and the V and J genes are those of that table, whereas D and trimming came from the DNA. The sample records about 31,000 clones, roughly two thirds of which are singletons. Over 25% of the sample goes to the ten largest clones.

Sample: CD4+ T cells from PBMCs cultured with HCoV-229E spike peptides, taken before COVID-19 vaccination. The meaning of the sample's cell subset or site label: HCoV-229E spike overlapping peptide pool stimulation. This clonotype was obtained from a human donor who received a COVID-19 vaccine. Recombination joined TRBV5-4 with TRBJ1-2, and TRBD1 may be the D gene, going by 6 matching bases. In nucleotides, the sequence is TGTGCCAGCAGCACCGGGGGCGATGGCTACACCTTC. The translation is CASSTGGDGYTF.